Each of the 8 T cell receptor beta chains below was sequenced from the same sample in a study of OX40 agonist ivuxolimab in advanced cancers. Libraries were prepared by immunoSEQ multiplex PCR; TCRdb keeps only in-frame clonotypes and omits some of them. The repertoire includes around 72,000 clones, 81% of them detected once, and more than 4% sits in the top ten. Here the sequenced sample was CD4+ or CD8+ T cells sorted from blood, taken in a trial of the OX40 agonist ivuxolimab. Source of these receptors: an adult with an advanced solid tumor such as melanoma, head and neck, liver or kidney cancer.

This clone turned up a few times. The rearrangement links TRBV5-6 to TRBJ1-2; D call uncertain. Trimming cost V 0 bases and J 8 bases, with 11 bases left between them. CDR1 is SGHDT and CDR2 is YYEEEE in the germline V gene. This CDR3 is built from 13 residues. In nucleotides, the CDR3 is TGTGCCAGCAGCTTGGGGCAGCTGAGGGGCTACACCTTC. It codes for CASSLGQLRGYTF.

CDR3 residues: CASSEQGRNTEAFF. In DNA, the CDR3 is TGTGCCAGCAGTGAACAGGGGCGGAACACTGAAGCTTTCTTT. The gene calls are TRBV2 and TRBJ1-1; D is perhaps TRBD1 (6 bases). Per germline, CDR1 SNHLY and CDR2 FYNNEI. The CDR3 is made up of 14 amino acids. The V gene lost 2 bases and the J gene lost 1 base, with 8 bases spanning the gap.

This clone was seen a handful of times. The chain recombines TRBV5-6 with TRBJ1-1; D remains unclear. Germline assignment: CDR1 SGHDT and CDR2 YYEEEE. Trimming took off 0 bases at V and 4 bases at J, with 19 bases between the two ends. This CDR3 comprises 17 residues. The chain's CDR3 is CASSLGGVVGGSTEAFF. The CDR3, as DNA: TGTGCCAGCAGCTTGGGAGGAGTGGTCGGCGGGAGCACTGAAGCTTTCTTT. The full variable domain, rest sourced from reference TRBV5-6 and TRBJ1-1, is DAGVTQSPTHLIKTRGQQVTLRCSPKSGHDTVSWYQQALGQGPQFIFQYYEEEERQRGNFPDRFSGHQFPNYSSELNVNALLLGDSALYLCASSLGGVVGGSTEAFFGQGTRLTVV.

Points on this clone: One end of the junction varies from germline; a read error may be responsible. The chain recombines TRBV11-2 with TRBJ1-1; D may be TRBD1 (6 bases). Germline CDR1 is SGHAT and CDR2 is FQNNGV. The CDR3 consists of 12 residues. CDR3 residues: CASSRGQSMELF. CDR3 nucleotides: TGTGCCAGCAGCCGAGGACAGTCCATGGAACTCTTT.

The chain carries TRBV6-1 and TRBJ1-2; a possible D gene is TRBD1 (6 bases). V was clipped by 1 base and J by 0 bases, with 12 bases between them. Germline loops: CDR1 MNHNS, CDR2 SASEGT. The CDR3 length is 16 residues. The CDR3 is CASSEGDTMANYGYTF. The DNA of the CDR3 is TGTGCCAGCAGTGAAGGGGACACCATGGCTAACTATGGCTACACCTTC.

The J gene is TRBJ2-7, the V gene TRBV12-5; D possibly corresponds to TRBD1 (6 bases). Between the trimmed V and J ends, which lost 7 bases and 2 bases, there was a span of 21 bases. Germline V gene lookup returns CDR1 LGHNT and CDR2 FRNRAP. CDR3 length: 16 amino acids. This chain's CDR3 is CASAKPTGTLAYEQYF. The DNA of the CDR3 is TGTGCTAGTGCCAAACCAACCGGGACATTAGCCTACGAGCAGTACTTC.

The chain employs TRBV5-1 and TRBJ1-1; D is possibly TRBD1 (5 bases). V was trimmed by 0 bases and J by 3 bases, leaving 18 bases between them. The CDR3 length is 17 residues. In germline, CDR1 is SGHRS, CDR2 YFSETQ. CDR3 nucleotide sequence: TGCGCCAGCAGCTTGGCCATGTCGACCCGGGGCGACACTGAAGCTTTCTTT. It encodes CASSLAMSTRGDTEAFF. Supplemented by reference TRBV5-1 and TRBJ1-1, the full variable domain reads KAGVTQTPRYLIKTRGQQVTLSCSPISGHRSVSWYQQTPGQGLQFLFEYFSETQRNKGNFPGRFSGRQFSNSRSEMNVSTLELGDSALYLCASSLAMSTRGDTEAFFGQGTRLTVV.

This clone was seen repeatedly, ten times or more. The rearrangement joins TRBV11-3 to TRBJ1-1; possible D gene TRBD1, 5 bases. CDR1 is SGHNT and CDR2 is YENEEA in the germline V gene. The CDR3 loop spans 14 amino acids. Trimming left V 4 bases short and J 5 bases short, with 14 bases between. The CDR3 coding sequence is TGTGCCAGCAGCTCGGGGACTGGAGGAACTGAAGCTTTCTTT. Translation gives CASSSGTGGTEAFF.